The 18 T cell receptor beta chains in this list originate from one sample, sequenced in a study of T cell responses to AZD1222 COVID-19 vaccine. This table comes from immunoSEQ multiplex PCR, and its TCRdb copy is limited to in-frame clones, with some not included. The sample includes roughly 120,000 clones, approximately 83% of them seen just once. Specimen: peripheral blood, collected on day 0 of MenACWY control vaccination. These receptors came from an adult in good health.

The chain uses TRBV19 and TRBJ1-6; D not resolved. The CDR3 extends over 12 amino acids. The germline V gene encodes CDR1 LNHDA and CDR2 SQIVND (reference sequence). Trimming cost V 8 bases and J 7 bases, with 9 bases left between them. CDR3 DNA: TGTGCCAGTGCGCTCATCAATTCACCCCTCCACTTT. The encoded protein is CASALINSPLHF.

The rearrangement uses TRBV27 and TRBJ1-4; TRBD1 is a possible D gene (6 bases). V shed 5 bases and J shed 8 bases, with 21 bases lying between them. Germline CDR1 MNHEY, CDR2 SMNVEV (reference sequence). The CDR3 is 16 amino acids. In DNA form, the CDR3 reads TGTGCCAGCAGTAAACGGGACACCCGATCAAGCGAAAAACTGTTTTTT. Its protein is CASSKRDTRSSEKLFF.

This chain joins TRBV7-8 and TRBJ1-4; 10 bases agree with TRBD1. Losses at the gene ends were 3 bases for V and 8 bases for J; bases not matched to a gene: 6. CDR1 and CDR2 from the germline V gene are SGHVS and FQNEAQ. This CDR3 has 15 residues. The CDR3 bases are TGTGCCAGCAGCTTTCGACAGGGGGCGCAGGAAAAACTGTTTTTT. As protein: CASSFRQGAQEKLFF.

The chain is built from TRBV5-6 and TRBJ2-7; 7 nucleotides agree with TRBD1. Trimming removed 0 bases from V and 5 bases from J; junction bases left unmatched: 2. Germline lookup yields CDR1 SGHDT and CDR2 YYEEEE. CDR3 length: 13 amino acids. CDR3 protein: CASSLERGHEQYF. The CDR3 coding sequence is TGTGCCAGCAGCTTGGAAAGGGGGCACGAGCAGTACTTC.

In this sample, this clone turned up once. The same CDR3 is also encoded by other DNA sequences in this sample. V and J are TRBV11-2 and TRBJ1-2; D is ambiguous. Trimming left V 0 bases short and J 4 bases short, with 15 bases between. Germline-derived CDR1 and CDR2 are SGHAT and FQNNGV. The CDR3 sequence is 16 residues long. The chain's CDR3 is CASSLEKRAHFYGYTF. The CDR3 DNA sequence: TGTGCCAGCAGCTTAGAAAAGAGGGCCCATTTCTATGGCTACACCTTC.

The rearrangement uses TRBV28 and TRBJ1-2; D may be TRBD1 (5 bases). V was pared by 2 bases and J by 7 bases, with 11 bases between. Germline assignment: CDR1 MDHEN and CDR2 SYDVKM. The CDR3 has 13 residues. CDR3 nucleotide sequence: TGTGCCAGCAGTTTAATCAGGGACGGTGGCTACACCTTC. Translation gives CASSLIRDGGYTF.

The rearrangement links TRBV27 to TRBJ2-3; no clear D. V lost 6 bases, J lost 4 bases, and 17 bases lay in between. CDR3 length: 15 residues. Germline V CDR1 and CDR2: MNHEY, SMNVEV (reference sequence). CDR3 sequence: CASSPTPDSADTQYF. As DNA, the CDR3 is TGTGCCAGCAGCCCAACCCCCGACTCAGCAGATACGCAGTATTTT.

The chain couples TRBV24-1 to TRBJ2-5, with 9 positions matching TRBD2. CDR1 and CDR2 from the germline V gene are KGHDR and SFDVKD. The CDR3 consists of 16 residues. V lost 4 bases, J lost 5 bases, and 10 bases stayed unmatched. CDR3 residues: CATSDPASGGFETQYF. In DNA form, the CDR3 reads TGTGCCACCAGTGACCCCGCGAGCGGGGGGTTTGAGACCCAGTACTTC.

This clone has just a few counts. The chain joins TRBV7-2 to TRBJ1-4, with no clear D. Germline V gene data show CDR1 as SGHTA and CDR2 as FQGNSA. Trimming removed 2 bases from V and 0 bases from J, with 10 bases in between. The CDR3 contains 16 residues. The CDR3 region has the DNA TGTGCCAGCAGCTTACGGAACCGTGCAACTAATGAAAAACTGTTTTTT. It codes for CASSLRNRATNEKLFF.

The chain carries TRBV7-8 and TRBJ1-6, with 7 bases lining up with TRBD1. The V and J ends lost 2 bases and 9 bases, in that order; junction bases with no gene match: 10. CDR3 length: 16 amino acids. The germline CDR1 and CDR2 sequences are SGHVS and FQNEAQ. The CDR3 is CASSLRGPEGRSPLHF. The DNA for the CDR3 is TGTGCCAGCAGCTTAAGGGGGCCTGAAGGGCGTTCACCCCTCCACTTT.

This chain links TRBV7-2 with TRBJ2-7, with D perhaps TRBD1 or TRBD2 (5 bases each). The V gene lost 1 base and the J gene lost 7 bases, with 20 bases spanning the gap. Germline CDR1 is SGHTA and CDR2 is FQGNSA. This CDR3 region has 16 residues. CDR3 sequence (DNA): TGTGCCAGCAGCTTAGATTCCGGGGCCCTCATGAGGGAGCAGTACTTC. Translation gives CASSLDSGALMREQYF. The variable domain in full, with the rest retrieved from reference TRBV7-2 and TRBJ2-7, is GAGVSQSPSNKVTEKGKDVELRCDPISGHTALYWYRQSLGQGLEFLIYFQGNSAPDKSGLPSDRFSAERTGGSVSTLTIQRTQQEDSAVYLCASSLDSGALMREQYFGPGTRLTVT.

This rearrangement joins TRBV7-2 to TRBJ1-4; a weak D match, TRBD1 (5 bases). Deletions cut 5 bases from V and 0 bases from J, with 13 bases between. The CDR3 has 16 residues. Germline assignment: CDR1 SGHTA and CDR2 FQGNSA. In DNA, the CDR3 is TGTGCCAGCAGCCCGAGACAACAGGCAACTAATGAAAAACTGTTTTTT. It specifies CASSPRQQATNEKLFF.

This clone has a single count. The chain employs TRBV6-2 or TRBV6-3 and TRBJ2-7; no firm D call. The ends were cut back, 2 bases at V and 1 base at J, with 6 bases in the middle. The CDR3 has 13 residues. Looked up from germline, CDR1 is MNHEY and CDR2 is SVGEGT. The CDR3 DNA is TGTGCCAGCAGTTACGGCGTTTCCTACGAGCAGTACTTC. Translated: CASSYGVSYEQYF.

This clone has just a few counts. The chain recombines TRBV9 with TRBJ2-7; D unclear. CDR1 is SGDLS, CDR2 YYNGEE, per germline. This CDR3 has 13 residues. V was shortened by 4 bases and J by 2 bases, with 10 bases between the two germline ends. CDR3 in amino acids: CASSLTDAYEQYF. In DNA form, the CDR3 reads TGTGCCAGCAGCCTGACGGATGCCTACGAGCAGTACTTC. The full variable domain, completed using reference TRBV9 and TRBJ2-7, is DSGVTQTPKHLITATGQRVTLRCSPRSGDLSVYWYQQSLDQGLQFLIQYYNGEERAKGNILERFSAQQFPDLHSELNLSSLELGDSALYFCASSLTDAYEQYFGPGTRLTVT.

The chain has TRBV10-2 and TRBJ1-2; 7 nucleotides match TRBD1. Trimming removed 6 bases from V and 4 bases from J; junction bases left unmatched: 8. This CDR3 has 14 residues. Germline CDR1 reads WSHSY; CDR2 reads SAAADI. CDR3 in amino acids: CASRAGGAFYGYTF. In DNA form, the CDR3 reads TGCGCCAGCAGAGCAGGGGGGGCCTTCTATGGCTACACCTTC.

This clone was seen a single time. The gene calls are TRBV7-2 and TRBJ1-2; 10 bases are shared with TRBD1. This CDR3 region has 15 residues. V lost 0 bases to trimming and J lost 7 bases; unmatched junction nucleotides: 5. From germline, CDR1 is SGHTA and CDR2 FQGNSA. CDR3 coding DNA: TGTGCCAGCAGCTTAGCGCCGGACAGGGGGGTTGGCTACACCTTC. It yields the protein CASSLAPDRGVGYTF.

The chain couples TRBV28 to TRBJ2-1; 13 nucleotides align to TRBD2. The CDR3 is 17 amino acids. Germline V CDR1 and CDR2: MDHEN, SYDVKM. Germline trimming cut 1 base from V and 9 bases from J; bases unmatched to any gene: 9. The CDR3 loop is CASSLYRLAGGSSEQFF. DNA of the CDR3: TGTGCCAGCAGTTTATATAGACTAGCGGGGGGAAGCAGTGAGCAGTTCTTC.

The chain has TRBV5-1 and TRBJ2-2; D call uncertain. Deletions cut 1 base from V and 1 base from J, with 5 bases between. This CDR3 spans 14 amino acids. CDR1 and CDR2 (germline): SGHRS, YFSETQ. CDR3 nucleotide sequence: TGCGCCAGCAGCTTGTTTCGGAACACCGGGGAGCTGTTTTTT. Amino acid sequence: CASSLFRNTGELFF.